Each of the 28 T cell receptor beta chains below was sequenced from the same sample in a study of T cells expressing NK-cell markers. Reprocessing the 5' RACE reads, TCRdb reports a single entry for every CDR3 protein and omits DNA. The sample has under 200,000 distinct CDR3 sequences. Input material: blood T cells: a sorted CD56 or NKG2C T cell subset, CD4+ or CD8+ T cells, or bulk PBMC T cells (not recorded which). These receptor sequences come from a woman between 18 and 69 years old in good health.

This chain uses TRBV20-1 with TRBJ2-7. This CDR3 has 12 amino acids. Looked up from germline, CDR1 is DFQATT and CDR2 is SNEGSKA (reference sequence). The CDR3 sequence is CSARDDSYEQYF.

This chain connects TRBV5-1 to TRBJ1-1. This CDR3 region has 15 residues. Germline V gene sequence: CDR1 SGHRS, CDR2 YFSETQ. The CDR3 protein is CASKGTGGVRAEAFF.

V gene TRBV27 combines with J gene TRBJ1-2; TCRdb's D gene call, TRBD1, goes unchecked for lack of DNA. The germline gives CDR1 MNHEY, CDR2 SMNVEV (reference sequence). CDR3 length equals 18 residues. The chain's CDR3 is CASSFQGGAHSGAYGYTF.

The chain uses TRBV6-1 and TRBJ2-2; TCRdb selects TRBD1, and the lack of DNA leaves this call unchecked. CDR1 is MNHNS, CDR2 SASEGT, per germline. The length of the CDR3 is 14 residues. The CDR3 region is CASRQGRNTGELFF.

The J gene is TRBJ1-2, the V gene TRBV20-1; lacking DNA, the TRBD1 call made by TCRdb goes unchecked. Germline assignment: CDR1 DFQATT and CDR2 SNEGSKA (reference sequence). The CDR3 is 13 amino acids. Here the CDR3 reads CSAQDRANYGYTF.

The rearrangement joins TRBV20-1 to TRBJ2-7; the TRBD2 assignment by TCRdb is unverifiable without DNA. Germline CDR1 reads DFQATT; CDR2 reads SNEGSKA (reference sequence). This CDR3 is built from 15 residues. CDR3: CSAVAGGGSSYEQYF.

The chain recombines TRBV12-3 or TRBV12-4 with TRBJ2-7; TCRdb calls TRBD1, which cannot be checked without DNA. CDR3 length: 12 residues. Here the CDR3 reads CASSGTPGEQYF.

The chain is built from TRBV5-1 and TRBJ2-1; TCRdb's assignment of TRBD2 cannot be checked, as there is no DNA. The CDR3 spans 17 residues. The germline V gene has CDR1 SGHRS and CDR2 YFSETQ. CDR3: CASSYLAGGNSYNEQFF.

The genes are TRBV4-2 and TRBJ1-4. This CDR3 has 13 amino acids. Germline V gene data show CDR1 as LGHNA and CDR2 as YNFKEQ. CDR3 protein: CASSQVKNEKLFF.

The V gene is TRBV10-3, the J gene TRBJ1-4. The CDR3 runs to 14 residues. Germline CDR1 ENHRY, CDR2 SYGVKD. The CDR3 is CAISEGSTNEKLFF.

The rearrangement links TRBV7-2 to TRBJ1-4; as DNA is missing, the TRBD1 call by TCRdb cannot be tested. CDR3 size: 15 residues. Per the germline V gene, CDR1 is SGHTA and CDR2 is FQGNSA. The CDR3 loop reads CASRGSGQSNEKLFF.

This chain links TRBV20-1 with TRBJ2-7. In germline, CDR1 is DFQATT, CDR2 SNEGSKA (reference sequence). The CDR3 runs 12 residues. Here the CDR3 reads CSAKANNYEQYF.

The chain couples TRBV5-6 to TRBJ2-5. The CDR3 spans 13 residues. Germline lookup yields CDR1 SGHDT and CDR2 YYEEEE. CDR3 sequence reads: CASSLSLPETQYF.

The V gene is TRBV9, the J gene TRBJ2-3; TCRdb's D call of TRBD2 is untestable without DNA. The CDR3 totals 17 residues. Germline V gene sequence: CDR1 SGDLS, CDR2 YYNGEE. This CDR3 reads CASSPGLAGGVADTQYF.

The V call is TRBV29-1, the J call TRBJ2-3; no DNA is available, so the TRBD1 call from TCRdb remains unchecked. CDR1 is SQVTM, CDR2 ANQGSEA, per germline. This CDR3 is 17 amino acids long. The CDR3 is CSVRWGQPVYGTDTQYF.

The chain couples TRBV5-1 to TRBJ1-6; TCRdb's D call, TRBD1, is unchecked because there is no DNA. Germline loops: CDR1 SGHRS, CDR2 YFSETQ. The CDR3 totals 14 residues. The CDR3 protein is CASSGQGGFSPLHF. Looking up the rest from reference TRBV5-1 and TRBJ1-6 gives the full variable domain: KAGVTQTPRYLIKTRGQQVTLSCSPISGHRSVSWYQQTPGQGLQFLFEYFSETQRNKGNFPGRFSGRQFSNSRSEMNVSTLELGDSALYLCASSGQGGFSPLHFGNGTRLTVT.

The chain combines TRBV12-3 or TRBV12-4 with TRBJ1-5. This CDR3 has 14 residues. The CDR3 here is CASSLEQPNQPQHF.

The J gene is TRBJ1-3, the V gene TRBV27. The V gene's germline CDR1 is MNHEY and CDR2 SMNVEV (reference sequence). The CDR3 covers 15 residues. The CDR3 here is CASMGKKISGNTIYF.

CDR3 residues: CASSTGQGGSSGANVLTF. The chain uses TRBV5-1 and TRBJ2-6; without DNA, the TCRdb call of TRBD1 cannot be checked. Germline V CDR1 and CDR2: SGHRS, YFSETQ. The CDR3 loop spans 18 amino acids. Full variable domain (outside the CDR3, taken from reference TRBV5-1 and TRBJ2-6): KAGVTQTPRYLIKTRGQQVTLSCSPISGHRSVSWYQQTPGQGLQFLFEYFSETQRNKGNFPGRFSGRQFSNSRSEMNVSTLELGDSALYLCASSTGQGGSSGANVLTFGAGSRLTVL.

The chain couples TRBV29-1 to TRBJ1-1; TCRdb calls TRBD1, which cannot be checked without DNA. CDR1 and CDR2 (germline): SQVTM, ANQGSEA. CDR3 length: 13 amino acids. The CDR3 spells CSAPGVGDTEAFF.

This chain connects TRBV9 to TRBJ2-1; TCRdb outputs TRBD2, but without DNA this stays unchecked. Germline CDR1 and CDR2: SGDLS and YYNGEE. The CDR3 sequence is 16 residues long. The CDR3 region is CASSVSGTSGSIEQFF.

The chain couples TRBV29-1 to TRBJ1-3; no DNA is available, so the TRBD1 call from TCRdb remains unchecked. Germline CDR1 SQVTM, CDR2 ANQGSEA. The CDR3 contains 12 residues. CDR3 in amino acids: CSVSGTGNTIYF.

This rearrangement joins TRBV2 to TRBJ1-6. Per germline, CDR1 SNHLY and CDR2 FYNNEI. The CDR3 sequence is 14 residues long. The CDR3 sequence is CASSEEGRSSPLHF.

This CDR3 reads CASSPGGLAKNIQYF. The V call is TRBV4-1, the J call TRBJ2-4. Germline V gives CDR1 MGHRA, CDR2 YSYEKL. The CDR3 contains 15 residues.

The rearrangement links TRBV29-1 to TRBJ2-1; TCRdb's assignment of TRBD2 cannot be checked, as there is no DNA. The CDR3 sequence is 17 residues long. CDR1 and CDR2 (germline): SQVTM, ANQGSEA. The CDR3 region is CSVDGLAGGPSSGEQFF.

The J gene is TRBJ2-1, the V gene TRBV24-1; as DNA is missing, the TRBD2 call by TCRdb cannot be tested. The CDR3 has 14 residues. Per the germline V gene, CDR1 is KGHDR and CDR2 is SFDVKD. The chain's CDR3 is CATSSSGGDNEQFF.

V and J are TRBV28 and TRBJ2-7; checking the TCRdb D call of TRBD2 is not possible without DNA. Germline lookup yields CDR1 MDHEN and CDR2 SYDVKM. This CDR3 is built from 13 residues. CDR3: CASKTSTAYEQYF.

V usage is TRBV7-2 and J usage is TRBJ2-2. The CDR3 sequence is 16 residues long. Germline V lookup: CDR1 SGHTA, CDR2 FQGNSA. The CDR3: CASSLVELTNTGELFF.